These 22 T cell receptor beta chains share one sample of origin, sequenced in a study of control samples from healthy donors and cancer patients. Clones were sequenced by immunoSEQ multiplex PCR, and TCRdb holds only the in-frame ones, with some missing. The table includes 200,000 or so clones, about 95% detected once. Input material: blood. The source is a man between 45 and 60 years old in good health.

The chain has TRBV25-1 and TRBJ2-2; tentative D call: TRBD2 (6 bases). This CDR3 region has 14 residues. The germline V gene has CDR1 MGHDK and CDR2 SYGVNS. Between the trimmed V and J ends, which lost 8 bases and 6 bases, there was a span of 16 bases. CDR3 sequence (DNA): TGTGCCAGCTCTGGGGGGAAGGGTGCCGGGGAGCTGTTTTTT. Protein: CASSGGKGAGELFF.

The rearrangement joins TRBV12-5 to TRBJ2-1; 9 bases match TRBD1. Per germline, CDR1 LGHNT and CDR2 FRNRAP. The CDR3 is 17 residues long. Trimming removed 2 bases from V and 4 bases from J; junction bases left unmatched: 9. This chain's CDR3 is CASGLPRRDRAYNEQFF. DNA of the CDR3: TGTGCTAGTGGTTTGCCTCGACGGGACAGGGCGTACAATGAGCAGTTCTTC.

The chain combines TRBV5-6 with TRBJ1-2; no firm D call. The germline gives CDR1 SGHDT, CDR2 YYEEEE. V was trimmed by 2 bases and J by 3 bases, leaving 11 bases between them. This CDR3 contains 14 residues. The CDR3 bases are TGTGCCAGCAGCTTTAGACGGGGAGACTATGGCTACACCTTC. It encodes CASSFRRGDYGYTF.

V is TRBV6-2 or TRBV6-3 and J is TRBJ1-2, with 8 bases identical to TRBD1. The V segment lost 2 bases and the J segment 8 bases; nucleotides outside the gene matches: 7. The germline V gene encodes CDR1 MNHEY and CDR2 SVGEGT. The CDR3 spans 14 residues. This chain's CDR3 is CASSYRQGARGYTF. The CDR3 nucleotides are TGTGCCAGCAGTTACCGGCAGGGGGCAAGGGGCTACACCTTC.

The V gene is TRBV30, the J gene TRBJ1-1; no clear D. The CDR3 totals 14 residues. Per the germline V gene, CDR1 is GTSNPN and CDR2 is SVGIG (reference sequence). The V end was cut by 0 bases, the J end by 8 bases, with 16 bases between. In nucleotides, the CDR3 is TGTGCCTGGAGTGTTCCGCACGCGGGTCCCGAAGCTTTCTTT. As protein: CAWSVPHAGPEAFF.

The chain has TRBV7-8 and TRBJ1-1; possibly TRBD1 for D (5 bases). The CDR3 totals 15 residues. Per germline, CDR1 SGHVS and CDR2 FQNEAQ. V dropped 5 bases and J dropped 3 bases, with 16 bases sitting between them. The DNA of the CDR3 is TGTGCCAGCAGCCCACTGAGCAGGGTGGACACTGAAGCTTTCTTT. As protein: CASSPLSRVDTEAFF.

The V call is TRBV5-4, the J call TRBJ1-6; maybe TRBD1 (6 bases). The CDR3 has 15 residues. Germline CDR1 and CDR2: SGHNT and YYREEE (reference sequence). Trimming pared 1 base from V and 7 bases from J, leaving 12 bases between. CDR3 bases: TGTGCCAGCAGCTTGCCCGGGGGCGAGAATTCACCCCTCCACTTT. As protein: CASSLPGGENSPLHF.

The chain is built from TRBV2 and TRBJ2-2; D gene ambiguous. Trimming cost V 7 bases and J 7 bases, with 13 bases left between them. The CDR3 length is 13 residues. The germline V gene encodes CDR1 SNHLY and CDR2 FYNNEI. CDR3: CASKDDPGGELFF. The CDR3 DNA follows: TGTGCCAGCAAGGATGACCCCGGCGGGGAGCTGTTTTTT. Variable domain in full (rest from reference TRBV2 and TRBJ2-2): EPEVTQTPSHQVTQMGQEVILRCVPISNHLYFYWYRQILGQKVEFLVSFYNNEISEKSEIFDDQFSVERPDGSNFTLKIRSTKLEDSAMYFCASKDDPGGELFFGEGSRLTVL.

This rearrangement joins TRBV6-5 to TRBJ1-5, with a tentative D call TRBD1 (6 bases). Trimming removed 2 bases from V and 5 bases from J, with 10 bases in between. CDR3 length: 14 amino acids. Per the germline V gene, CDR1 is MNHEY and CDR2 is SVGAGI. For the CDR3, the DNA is TGTGCCAGCAGTTACCGAAAGGGGGATCAGCCCCAGCATTTT. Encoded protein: CASSYRKGDQPQHF.

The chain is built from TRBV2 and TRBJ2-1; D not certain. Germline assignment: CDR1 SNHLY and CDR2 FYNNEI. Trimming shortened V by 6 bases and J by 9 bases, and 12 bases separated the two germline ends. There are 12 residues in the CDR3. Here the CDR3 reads CASRRPGPEQFF. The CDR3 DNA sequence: TGTGCCAGCAGAAGACCCGGCCCTGAGCAGTTCTTC.

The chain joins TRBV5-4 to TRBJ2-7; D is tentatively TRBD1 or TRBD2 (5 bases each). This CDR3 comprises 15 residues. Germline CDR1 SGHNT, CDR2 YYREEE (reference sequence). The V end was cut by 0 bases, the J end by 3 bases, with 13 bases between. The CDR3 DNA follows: TGTGCCAGCAGCTTGGAACCTGGGGGTAACTACGAGCAGTACTTC. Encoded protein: CASSLEPGGNYEQYF.

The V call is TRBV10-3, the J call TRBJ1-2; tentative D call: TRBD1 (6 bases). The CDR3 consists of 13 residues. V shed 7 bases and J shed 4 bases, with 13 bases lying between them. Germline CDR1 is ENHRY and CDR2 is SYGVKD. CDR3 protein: CAINLQGTYGYTF. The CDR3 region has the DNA TGTGCCATCAACTTACAGGGAACCTATGGCTACACCTTC.

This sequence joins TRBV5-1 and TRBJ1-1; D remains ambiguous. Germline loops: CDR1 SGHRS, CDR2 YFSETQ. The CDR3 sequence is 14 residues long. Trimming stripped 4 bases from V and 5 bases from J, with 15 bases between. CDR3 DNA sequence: TGCGCCAGCAGCCCGGATATTGGACGGACTGAAGCTTTCTTT. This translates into CASSPDIGRTEAFF.

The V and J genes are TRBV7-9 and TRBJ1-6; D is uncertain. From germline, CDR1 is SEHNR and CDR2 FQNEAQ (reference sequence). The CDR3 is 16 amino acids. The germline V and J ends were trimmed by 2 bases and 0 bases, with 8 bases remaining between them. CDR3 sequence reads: CASSLRGSSYNSPLHF. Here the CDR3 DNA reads TGTGCCAGCAGCTTACGCGGGAGCTCCTATAATTCACCCCTCCACTTT. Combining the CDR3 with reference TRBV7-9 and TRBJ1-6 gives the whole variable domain DTGVSQNPRHKITKRGQNVTFRCDPISEHNRLYWYRQTLGQGPEFLTYFQNEAQLEKSRLLSDRFSAERPKGSFSTLEIQRTEQGDSAMYLCASSLRGSSYNSPLHFGNGTRLTVT.

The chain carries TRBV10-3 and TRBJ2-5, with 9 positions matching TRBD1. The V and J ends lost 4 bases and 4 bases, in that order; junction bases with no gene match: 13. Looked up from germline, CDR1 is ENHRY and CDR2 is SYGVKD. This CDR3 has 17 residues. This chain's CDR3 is CAISAGTGRVKGETQYF. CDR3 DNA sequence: TGTGCCATCAGTGCCGGGACAGGGCGGGTGAAAGGAGAGACCCAGTACTTC.

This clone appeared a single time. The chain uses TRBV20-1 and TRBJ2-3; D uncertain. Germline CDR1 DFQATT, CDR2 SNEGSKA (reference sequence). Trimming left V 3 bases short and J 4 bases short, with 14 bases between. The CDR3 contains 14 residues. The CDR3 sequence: CSASPNERADTQYF. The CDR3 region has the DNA TGCAGTGCTAGTCCTAATGAAAGGGCAGATACGCAGTATTTT.

CDR3 loop: CASSVLGSGNTIYF. The CDR3 DNA sequence: TGTGCCAGCAGCGTTCTTGGCTCTGGAAACACCATATATTTT. This sequence joins TRBV3-1 (or the pseudogene TRBV3-2) and TRBJ1-3; D remains unclear. Germline V lookup: CDR1 LGHDT, CDR2 YNNKEL (reference sequence). V was cut by 5 bases and J by 0 bases, with 8 bases left in between. The CDR3 spans 14 residues.

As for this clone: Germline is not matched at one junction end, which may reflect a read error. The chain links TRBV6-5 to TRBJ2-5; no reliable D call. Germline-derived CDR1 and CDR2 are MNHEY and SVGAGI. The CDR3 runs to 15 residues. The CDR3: CASSYLRGSQGTQYF. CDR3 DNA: TGTGCCAGCAGTTACTTACGAGGTAGTCAAGGGACCCAGTACTTC.

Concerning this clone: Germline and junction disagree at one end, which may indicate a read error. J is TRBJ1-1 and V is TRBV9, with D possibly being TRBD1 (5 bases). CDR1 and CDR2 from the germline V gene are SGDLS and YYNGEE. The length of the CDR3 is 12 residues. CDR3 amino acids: CASSVEGLPFTF. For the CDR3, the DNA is TGTGCCAGCAGCGTAGAGGGACTACCCTTCACTTTT.

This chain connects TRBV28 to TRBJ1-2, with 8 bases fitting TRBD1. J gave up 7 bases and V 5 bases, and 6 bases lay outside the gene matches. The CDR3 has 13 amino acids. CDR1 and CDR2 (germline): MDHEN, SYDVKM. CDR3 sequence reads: CASSARTGTGYTF. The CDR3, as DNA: TGTGCCAGCAGTGCCCGGACAGGGACTGGCTACACCTTC.

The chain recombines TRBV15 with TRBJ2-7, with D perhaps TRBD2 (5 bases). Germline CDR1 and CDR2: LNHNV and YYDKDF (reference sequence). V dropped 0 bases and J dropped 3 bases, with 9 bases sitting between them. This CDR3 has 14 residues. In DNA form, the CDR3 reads TGTGCCACCAGCAGAGATCACGCGGGCTACGAGCAGTACGTC. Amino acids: CATSRDHAGYEQYV.

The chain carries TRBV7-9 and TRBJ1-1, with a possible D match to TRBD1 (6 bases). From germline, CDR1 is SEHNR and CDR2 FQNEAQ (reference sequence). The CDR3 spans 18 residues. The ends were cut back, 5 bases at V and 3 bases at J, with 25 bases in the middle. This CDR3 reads CASSHPRTRGLRYTEAFF. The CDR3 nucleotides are TGTGCCAGCAGCCACCCACGAACACGGGGGCTTAGGTACACTGAAGCTTTCTTT. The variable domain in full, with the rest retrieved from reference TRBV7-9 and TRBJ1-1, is DTGVSQNPRHKITKRGQNVTFRCDPISEHNRLYWYRQTLGQGPEFLTYFQNEAQLEKSRLLSDRFSAERPKGSFSTLEIQRTEQGDSAMYLCASSHPRTRGLRYTEAFFGQGTRLTVV.